This T cell receptor beta chain was sequenced during a study of neurological immune-mediated disorders. Over 170 million TCR-beta sequences from 15-18 subjects came out of each sequencing run. TCRdb redid the calling of the 5' RACE reads with MiXCR, one entry per CDR3 protein. Here the sample spans 71,000 or so distinct CDR3 sequences, around 15% being singletons. Findings of the study overall: The highest TCR clonal expansion occurred in HTLV-1-associated myelopathy; multiple sclerosis fell below healthy controls.

This clonotype was seen many times. The antigen is not known. Time point noted: longitudinal time-point 1 (baseline). The unsorted libraries were made from 2 million PBMCs kept at -80 C. Looked up from germline, CDR1 is SEHNR and CDR2 is FQNEAQ (reference sequence). This CDR3 is built from 14 residues. The ends lost 5 bases at V and 3 bases at J; junction bases unmatched: 6. The specimen sequenced was PBMCs. The clonotype was recovered from a female donor with HTLV-1-associated myelopathy (HAM/TSP). The rearrangement links TRBV7-9 to TRBJ2-7, with 8 nucleotides matching TRBD1. The CDR3: CASSETGVLYEQYF. CDR3 coding DNA: TGTGCCAGCAGCGAGACAGGGGTCCTCTACGAGCAGTACTTC.